This T cell receptor beta chain is drawn from a study of radiotherapy plus CTLA-4 blockade in lung cancer. The study treated chemo-refractory metastatic non-small-cell lung cancer patients with focal radiation plus ipilimumab CTLA-4 blockade. There are 14 residues in the CDR3. Germline CDR1 and CDR2: SGHRS and YFSETQ. V was pared by 2 bases and J by 5 bases, with 6 bases of the junction left unmatched. Only in-frame clones appear in the TCRdb table, and some are missing; sequencing was by immunoSEQ multiplex PCR. The repertoire includes some 15,000 clones, around 72% of them detected once, and more than 45% sits in the top ten.

This sequence originates from a human donor with non-small cell lung cancer whose response to radiotherapy plus ipilimumab could not be evaluated. The rearrangement uses TRBV5-1 and TRBJ1-1, with TRBD1 identical over 7 bases. The sequenced sample was peripheral blood, obtained from a patient treated with radiotherapy plus ipilimumab. CDR3 DNA sequence: TGCGCCAGCAGCTTTGAGGGGGCGTTTACTGAAGCTTTCTTT. Translating gives CASSFEGAFTEAFF.